This T cell receptor beta chain was recorded in a study of T cell responses to AZD1222 COVID-19 vaccine. Study results and caveats: The reported proportion of spike-specific TCRs targeting unmutated variant regions was nearly half.

In germline, CDR1 is MNHEY, CDR2 SVGAGI. Deletions cut 6 bases from V and 2 bases from J, with 11 bases between. The CDR3 is 14 amino acids. On this clone itself: The antigen is undetermined.

The table came from immunoSEQ multiplex PCR; TCRdb's copy has only in-frame clones and leaves some out. The data contain 150,000 to 200,000 clones, approximately 93% of them seen just once; the ten biggest clones take up roughly 1%. This TCR was sampled from an adult who received the AZD1222 COVID-19 vaccine. Sequenced material: peripheral blood, taken 28 days after the second AZD1222 dose. The chain is built from TRBV6-5 and TRBJ1-5, with D uncertain. The CDR3 sequence: CASREKGGNQPQHF. CDR3 nucleotide sequence: TGTGCCAGCAGAGAGAAAGGAGGCAATCAGCCCCAGCATTTT.